This TCR beta chain emerged from a study of cytomegalovirus exposure and HLA in healthy donors (dated 2017 in TCRdb). In terms of the full investigation: According to an earlier analysis of 587 of the donors, about 170 million T cells yielded some 120 million unique TCR beta sequences and about 300 Gb of sequence data. The number of typed donors differed by locus: about 620-640 for A, B, C, DRB1 and DQB1; some 500 for DQA1; 606 for DPA1; and about 470 for DPB1. All discovery cohort repertoires had been generated using a single sequencing platform. In a later genetic analysis, genome-wide SNP genotypes for about three fifths of the roughly 670 donors were used, and that subset was treated as a discovery cohort. High-throughput TCR immunosequencing, statistical association of individual TCRs with disease status, and machine learning were combined to predict cytomegalovirus infection status. Along with the approximately 700-subject first cohort, a separate validation cohort of over a hundred different subjects was used. About 330 gigabases of sequencing data and 70 million to 100 million unique TCR sequences made up an early release that covered approximately 650 HLA-typed donors. An earlier analysis of 587 of the donors used high-throughput TCR beta sequencing to judge whether each TCR beta V gene segment behaved as functional or pseudogenic. About 5 DR-DQ haplotypes were handled as single units for association and clustering, since linkage in the cohort was strong. Across some 400 genotyped donors of the cohort, an average of about 220,000 unique TCR beta nucleotide sequences per donor were sequenced, and about a sixth of those sequences were non-productive. The study aimed to test whether cataloging public T cell receptors could reveal signatures of past pathogen exposure. The study profiled the T cell repertoires of fewer than 850 subjects by immunosequencing and related them to cytomegalovirus serostatus. A later analysis re-analyzed previously published TCR beta repertoires from 550 to 700 donors and added high-resolution HLA genotyping to study TCR occurrence patterns. Rather than drawing on any new phenotypic data, the later analysis identified candidate immune exposures from TCR beta sequences and the way those sequences occurred across donors. Of the 350 to 400 genotyped donors, approximately 82% fell in the genetic ancestry cluster associated with self-reported Caucasian donors. Class I and class II HLA loci were covered by the typing at four-digit resolution. Alongside the repertoire data, information on donor age, sex, ethnicity and CMV serostatus was compiled. Findings and caveats that apply to the study as a whole: According to a later genetic analysis, donors in an Asian-associated ancestry cluster had fewer N-insertions in productive TCRs than the approximately 630-donor mean. Linkage disequilibrium might explain the correlated functional status among segregating V segments, but an unknown experimental factor could not be ruled out. Assigning TCR associations to individual alleles was difficult when HLA alleles, especially DR and DQ, strongly co-occurred. The earlier analysis of a few hundred of the donors excluded roughly 16 rarely observed V segments, including chromosome 9 orphons, because counts were too low. Most TCR sequences were observed very rarely across donors, whereas some public TCRs were present in many individuals. An earlier analysis of approximately 540 of the donors showed that most TCR beta V segments appeared in productive rearrangements either about 90% or about 30% of the time, which broadly matched IMGT annotations. Most CMV-associated TCR beta chains appeared to be HLA-restricted in a later analysis, and the HLA associations seemed to be driven largely by CMV exposure. In the study, 150 to 200 TCR beta chains were listed as associated with cytomegalovirus. A further reported finding was that TCR beta sequences accurately predicted the HLA-A and HLA-B alleles for most subjects in the first cohort. In a later genetic analysis, a missense DCLRE1C variant was associated with V-gene and J-gene trimming of TCR beta chains, and the association was replicated in an independent cohort. Cytomegalovirus status was reported to be diagnosed by the classifier with high specificity and sensitivity in both the original and validation cohorts. In a later analysis, TCR association rates were found to vary across HLA loci, with the most associated TCRs seen for DRB1 alleles and the fewest for HLA-C alleles. In vitro tests confirmed that a few of the cytomegalovirus-associated TCR beta chains recognize cytomegalovirus antigens. Some IMGT-functional V segments, including TRBV6-2 and TRBV6-3, could not be told apart with the 87-base-pair reads, so those segments were excluded. Several of the top co-occurrence clusters appeared to be linked to parvovirus B19, influenza, CMV and Epstein-Barr virus, according to a later analysis. A later analysis found that HLA-associated TCR beta chains were more clonally expanded and had lower generation probabilities than equally common non-associated chains. For the cohort, immune exposure information was limited to CMV serostatus. The authors suggested that the approach could potentially be extended to other disease states and immunological phenotypes. Presence/absence analyses assumed roughly uniform sequencing depth across donors, an assumption that may not hold. Because HLA typing was missing for some donors at each locus, association tests included only the typed subset. In a later analysis, around 15,000 TCR beta sequences were associated with specific HLA alleles at a false discovery rate of 0.05. The cohort was sequenced for TCR beta chains only, and without alpha or paired-chain data the features that could be detected were limited. The sequencing pipeline was judged likely to have produced a cluster of highly shared sequence variants as a technical artifact.

For CDR1 and CDR2, the germline V gene lists ENHRY and SYGVKD. The length of the CDR3 is 14 amino acids, counting both ends. The entry retains the CDR3 DNA only, 42 bases that are in frame from base 1. Trimming costs V 5 bases and J 3 bases, and their ends lie 13 bases apart. The cohort was made up of approximately 670 healthy bone marrow donors. At the time of sampling, all cohort members were nominally healthy, though unrecorded immune exposures were likely present. The donor was CMV seropositive and belonged to the group of a few hundred seropositive cohort members. A peripheral blood sample was collected from each donor, and TCR beta sequencing was performed on peripheral blood mononuclear cells. Genomic DNA was extracted from the blood cell samples with the Qiagen DNeasy Blood Extraction Kit. The receptor library was made with the immunoSEQ multiplex PCR assay. For the multiplex PCR, a mixture combining 60 forward primers for TCR Vbeta segments and 13 reverse primers for TCR Jbeta segments was used. Amplification of the CDR3 region of rearranged TCR beta genes was performed with a multiplex PCR assay on genomic DNA. The Illumina HiSeq System was used to sequence the amplified TCR beta libraries as 87-base-pair reads. In the source study's methods: Across the roughly 700 repertoires, a later analysis counted tens of millions of unique TCR beta chains, approximately 10 million of which were shared by at least two donors. Raw reads were error-corrected and collapsed into unique sequences with a nearest-neighbor algorithm that merged closely related sequences to remove PCR and sequencing errors. V, D and J gene segments were assigned by aligning CDR3 sequences to IMGT reference sequences. Each retained sequence needed at least a six-nucleotide match to both a V gene segment and a J gene segment. A rearrangement counted as productive if the CDR3 had no stop codons and remained in frame with V and J, and every other rearrangement counted as non-productive. CDR3 was defined according to IMGT convention as the region running from the second conserved V-encoded cysteine to the conserved J-encoded phenylalanine. The earlier analysis of 587 of the donors excluded sequences that lacked an unambiguous match to a single V gene segment. An earlier analysis of just under 600 of the donors called V segments functional above 56.7% productive rearrangements and segregating when the between-donor standard deviation exceeded 5%. To diagnose cytomegalovirus status from the catalog of TCR beta chain sequences, a statistical classification framework was built. A later analysis assigned V and J genes by comparing TCR nucleotide sequences with IMGT/GENE-DB human TR gene sequences. A later analysis assigned CDR3 sequences and most-parsimonious VDJ recombination scenarios with the TCRdist pipeline. In a later analysis, each TCR beta chain was defined by its CDR3 amino acid sequence together with its V-gene family, and reads without a unique V-gene family were excluded. In a later analysis, around 650 highly shared, low-generation-probability nucleotide sequences were removed to address suspected cross-contamination and a sequencing artifact. A later analysis calculated a clonal expansion index for each public chain from normalized within-repertoire ranks of inferred template counts. Generation probabilities in a later analysis came from a VDJ recombination model fitted to out-of-frame rearrangements, and those results were checked against IGoR. In a later analysis, hypergeometric tests were used to score TCR-TCR, TCR-HLA and TCR-CMV co-occurrence, with a repertoire-size bias correction applied to TCR pairs. To estimate false discovery rates, a later analysis permuted the HLA or CMV assignments 20 times. A later analysis grouped co-occurring TCRs with DBSCAN, adding TCRdist sequence similarity when clustering within HLA-allele-positive subsets. Repertoires with fewer than 30,000 or more than 120,000 public chains, plus five repertoires with anomalous nucleotide sharing, were excluded from co-occurrence clustering. Held by TCRdb, this immuneACCESS table contains in-frame sequences only and omits some clones. Under half of the omission traces to an unresolved V gene where checked; the cause of the rest is unknown. That table furnishes V, J and clone size, whereas the DNA furnished D and trimming. The sample has tens of thousands of clones on record, about 70% of them singletons. About 20% of the sample is held by the ten biggest clonotypes.

A note on this clone: Its binding antigen is unknown. Since the CDR3 does not end with the conserved phenylalanine or tryptophan, this likely comes from a read error.

The sequence was obtained from a woman aged 45-65 years in good health and CMV-seropositive. The chain is made from TRBV10-3 and TRBJ1-1; TRBD1 might be the D gene, on 5 matching bases. The sequenced material came from PBMCs. At the DNA level, the sequence is TGTGCCATCAGTAGTGGTCAGGGATACACTGAAGCTTTCGTT. It is translated as CAISSGQGYTEAFV.